Each of the 30 T cell receptor beta chains below was sequenced from the same sample in a study of blood T cell repertoires in COVID-19. Only in-frame clones appear in the TCRdb table, and some are missing; sequencing was by immunoSEQ multiplex PCR. The data hold 110,000 or so clones, with 75% to 90% observed a single time. Input material: peripheral blood. The receptors derive from a woman aged 50 to 60 with acute or convalescent COVID-19.

This chain uses TRBV6-6 with TRBJ2-7, with 7 bases identical to TRBD1. Germline trimming cut 6 bases from V and 3 bases from J; bases unmatched to any gene: 2. There are 12 residues in the CDR3. CDR1 MNHNY and CDR2 SVGAGI come from the germline V gene (reference sequence). The CDR3 coding sequence is TGTGCCAGCAGCAGACAGGGCTACGAGCAGTACTTC. This sequence encodes CASSRQGYEQYF.

The rearrangement joins TRBV4-2 to TRBJ2-5, with TRBD1 as a possible D gene (5 bases). The germline V gene encodes CDR1 LGHNA and CDR2 YNFKEQ. V was cut by 0 bases and J by 2 bases, with 10 bases left in between. The CDR3 is 15 amino acids. In DNA form, the CDR3 reads TGTGCCAGCAGCCAAGATCTGACAGCACAAGAGACCCAGTACTTC. It is translated as CASSQDLTAQETQYF.

The V gene is TRBV27, the J gene TRBJ1-2, with D hard to call. Trimming took 3 bases from V and 6 from J, leaving 8 bases between them. The CDR3 sequence is 12 residues long. Germline CDR1 MNHEY, CDR2 SMNVEV (reference sequence). CDR3 residues: CASSFYGHGYTF. The CDR3 DNA is TGTGCCAGCAGTTTCTATGGGCATGGCTACACCTTC.

J is TRBJ1-2 and V is TRBV9, with D tentatively TRBD1 (6 bases). V dropped 2 bases and J dropped 0 bases, with 8 bases sitting between them. Germline CDR1 SGDLS, CDR2 YYNGEE. The CDR3 consists of 14 residues. The CDR3 nucleotides read TGTGCCAGCAGCGTCCGGGACACTAACTATGGCTACACCTTC. Its protein is CASSVRDTNYGYTF.

This clone has just a few counts. The chain links TRBV30 to TRBJ1-5, with D perhaps TRBD1 (6 bases). The CDR3 extends over 15 amino acids. Germline assignment: CDR1 GTSNPN and CDR2 SVGIG (reference sequence). Trimming left V 0 bases short and J 4 bases short, with 13 bases between. The CDR3 bases are TGTGCCTGGAGTGTAGAGGCAGGGGCGAATCAGCCCCAGCATTTT. This codes for CAWSVEAGANQPQHF.

The chain employs TRBV11-2 and TRBJ1-3; D gene unclear. CDR1 is SGHAT, CDR2 FQNNGV, per germline. The CDR3 is 15 residues long. The ends were cut back, 5 bases at V and 0 bases at J, with 11 bases in the middle. CDR3 nucleotide sequence: TGTGCCAGCAGCGTCTATCCGCGCTCTGGAAACACCATATATTTT. This translates into CASSVYPRSGNTIYF.

This clone appeared once. The gene calls are TRBV9 and TRBJ1-5; tentatively, D is TRBD1 (5 bases). The CDR3 length is 13 residues. Germline V CDR1 and CDR2: SGDLS, YYNGEE. Trimming removed 4 bases at V and 7 bases at J, with 12 bases between. The CDR3 nucleotides read TGTGCCAGCAGCCCATCTCCAGGGCAGCCCCAGCATTTT. Translated: CASSPSPGQPQHF.

The rearrangement joins TRBV6-4 to TRBJ1-2, with 12 bases identical to TRBD1. Trimming removed 6 bases from V and 5 bases from J; junction bases left unmatched: 16. The CDR3 extends over 18 amino acids. The germline V gene encodes CDR1 MRHNA and CDR2 SNTAGT. The CDR3 protein is CASSPPGQGAMYLYGYTF. The DNA of the CDR3 is TGTGCCAGCAGCCCCCCGGGACAGGGGGCGATGTACCTTTATGGCTACACCTTC.

The chain links TRBV5-1 to TRBJ1-2, with D maybe TRBD1 (5 bases). This CDR3 contains 16 residues. V dropped 7 bases and J dropped 0 bases, with 19 bases sitting between them. Germline assignment: CDR1 SGHRS and CDR2 YFSETQ. CDR3 sequence reads: CASRARPGMTNYGYTF. CDR3 sequence (DNA): TGCGCCAGCCGGGCCCGACCAGGGATGACTAACTATGGCTACACCTTC.

The chain couples TRBV7-3 to TRBJ2-1, with D possibly being TRBD2 (6 bases). The CDR3 is 15 amino acids. V lost 5 bases and J lost 7, with 18 bases in between. Germline CDR1 SGHTA, CDR2 FQGTGA. CDR3 amino acids: CASSAPGLSLNEQFF. The DNA for the CDR3 is TGTGCCAGCAGCGCACCGGGACTTTCGTTGAATGAGCAGTTCTTC.

The chain uses TRBV7-9 and TRBJ1-3; unclear D gene. The CDR3 extends over 13 amino acids. V was trimmed by 5 bases and J by 6 bases, leaving 11 bases between them. Germline-derived CDR1 and CDR2 are SEHNR and FQNEAQ (reference sequence). CDR3 DNA sequence: TGTGCCAGCAGCCTGGCCACCCTAAACACCATATATTTT. Protein: CASSLATLNTIYF. The full variable domain, with the rest looked up from reference TRBV7-9 and TRBJ1-3, is DTGVSQNPRHKITKRGQNVTFRCDPISEHNRLYWYRQTLGQGPEFLTYFQNEAQLEKSRLLSDRFSAERPKGSFSTLEIQRTEQGDSAMYLCASSLATLNTIYFGEGSWLTVV.

The chain is built from TRBV10-1 and TRBJ2-3; D possibly corresponds to TRBD2 (6 bases). The germline gives CDR1 WNHNN, CDR2 SYGVQD (reference sequence). Trimming removed 5 bases at V and 5 bases at J, with 17 bases between. The CDR3 loop spans 15 amino acids. CDR3 in DNA: TGCGCCAGCAGTCCGGCCCAAGGGAGGCAAGATACGCAGTATTTT. It encodes CASSPAQGRQDTQYF.

The chain joins TRBV6-5 to TRBJ2-1; D possibly corresponds to TRBD1 (6 bases). There are 15 residues in the CDR3. V lost 2 bases, J lost 1 base, and 9 bases lay in between. Germline V gene data show CDR1 as MNHEY and CDR2 as SVGAGI. As DNA, the CDR3 is TGTGCCAGCAGTTACAGTCAGGGGTCCTACAATGAGCAGTTCTTC. The encoded protein is CASSYSQGSYNEQFF.

The V gene is TRBV6-5, the J gene TRBJ2-3; D gene uncertain. Germline V CDR1 and CDR2: MNHEY, SVGAGI. The CDR3 has 12 residues. V lost 7 bases to trimming and J lost 2 bases, with 7 bases between them. CDR3 nucleotide sequence: TGTGCCAGCAATCTTAACACAGATACGCAGTATTTT. Protein product: CASNLNTDTQYF.

CDR3 region: CASSLDTDRSGAFF. CDR3 nucleotides: TGCGCCAGCAGCTTGGATACGGACAGGTCTGGGGCTTTCTTT. The chain joins TRBV5-1 to TRBJ1-1; 7 bases map to TRBD1. This CDR3 spans 14 amino acids. Germline CDR1 and CDR2: SGHRS and YFSETQ. V gave up 0 bases and J gave up 11 bases; unmatched junction bases: 10.

The chain carries TRBV6-6 and TRBJ1-2; 10 nucleotides line up with TRBD1. Per the germline V gene, CDR1 is MNHNY and CDR2 is SVGAGI (reference sequence). The V gene end was trimmed by 10 bases and the J gene end by 5 bases; junction bases not matched to a gene: 4. The CDR3 loop spans 12 amino acids. The CDR3 is CAITGQGYGYTF. DNA of the CDR3: TGTGCCATCACGGGACAGGGGTATGGCTACACCTTC.

The J gene is TRBJ2-1, the V gene TRBV11-2; 7 bases map to TRBD2. Trimming took 7 bases from V and 6 from J; bases not matched to a gene: 12. CDR1 and CDR2 from the germline V gene are SGHAT and FQNNGV. This CDR3 has 15 amino acids. The CDR3 sequence is CASTRGSGAPNEQFF. In DNA, the CDR3 is TGTGCCAGCACTCGGGGGAGCGGGGCCCCCAATGAGCAGTTCTTC.

This clone showed up just once. V and J are TRBV10-3 and TRBJ1-1; the D is unclear. V lost 4 bases and J 5 bases, leaving 14 bases between the germline ends. The CDR3 spans 14 residues. Germline V lookup: CDR1 ENHRY, CDR2 SYGVKD. The CDR3 DNA sequence: TGTGCCATCAGTGGTAGAGGGCCGCCTACTGAAGCTTTCTTT. Residues: CAISGRGPPTEAFF.

The rearrangement joins TRBV24-1 to TRBJ2-1, with D possibly being TRBD1 (6 bases). Trimming removed 3 bases from V and 7 bases from J, with 9 bases in between. Germline CDR1 and CDR2: KGHDR and SFDVKD. The CDR3 is 13 residues long. In nucleotides, the CDR3 is TGTGCCACCAGTGATCAGGGGCGAAATGAGCAGTTCTTC. It specifies CATSDQGRNEQFF.

The chain carries TRBV28 and TRBJ1-6, with TRBD1 matching 7 bases. Germline CDR1 and CDR2: MDHEN and SYDVKM. The CDR3 is made up of 16 amino acids. The ends lost 5 bases at V and 7 bases at J; junction bases unmatched: 11. CDR3 bases: TGTGCCAGCAGTCTACCGGGGACAGCCAACAATTCACCCCTCCACTTT. Translated: CASSLPGTANNSPLHF.

The V call is TRBV30, the J call TRBJ1-5; no reliable D call. Germline V CDR1 and CDR2: GTSNPN, SVGIG (reference sequence). The CDR3 contains 13 residues. V was cut by 0 bases and J by 7 bases, with 10 bases left in between. Here the CDR3 DNA reads TGTGCCTGGAGTGTTTCCGGGGTCCAGCCCCAGCATTTT. It translates to CAWSVSGVQPQHF.

The genes are TRBV2 and TRBJ1-5; weak D call: TRBD1 (6 bases). The CDR3 is 16 residues long. V shed 0 bases and J shed 4 bases, with 13 bases lying between them. Germline loops: CDR1 SNHLY, CDR2 FYNNEI. CDR3 residues: CASSEARTGRNQPQHF. CDR3 DNA sequence: TGTGCCAGCAGTGAAGCGCGAACAGGGAGAAATCAGCCCCAGCATTTT.

This chain uses TRBV5-1 with TRBJ2-2, with TRBD1 identical over 9 bases. J gave up 8 bases and V 0 bases, and 5 bases lay outside the gene matches. The CDR3 is 15 amino acids. Germline-derived CDR1 and CDR2 are SGHRS and YFSETQ. The CDR3 here is CASSLERTGVGELFF. The CDR3 DNA sequence: TGCGCCAGCAGCTTGGAGAGGACAGGGGTGGGGGAGCTGTTTTTT.

This chain links TRBV5-1 with TRBJ2-3; 13 positions match TRBD2. Germline lookup yields CDR1 SGHRS and CDR2 YFSETQ. CDR3 length: 18 amino acids. V gave up 5 bases and J gave up 0 bases; unmatched junction bases: 9. CDR3: CASSWTSGGLTSTDTQYF. CDR3 DNA sequence: TGCGCCAGCAGTTGGACTAGCGGGGGCTTAACTAGCACAGATACGCAGTATTTT.

This chain joins TRBV5-6 and TRBJ2-5; 9 bases are a match to TRBD2. The V gene's germline CDR1 is SGHDT and CDR2 YYEEEE. The CDR3 consists of 15 residues. Trimming cost V 2 bases and J 5 bases; bases outside gene matches: 7. The CDR3 DNA follows: TGTGCCAGCAGCTTTAGCGGGGGTGGTCTGGAGACCCAGTACTTC. Translation gives CASSFSGGGLETQYF. Variable domain in full (rest from reference TRBV5-6 and TRBJ2-5): DAGVTQSPTHLIKTRGQQVTLRCSPKSGHDTVSWYQQALGQGPQFIFQYYEEEERQRGNFPDRFSGHQFPNYSSELNVNALLLGDSALYLCASSFSGGGLETQYFGPGTRLLVL.

The chain links TRBV2 to TRBJ2-5; the match to TRBD1 covers 7 bases. CDR3 length: 14 residues. Germline CDR1 and CDR2: SNHLY and FYNNEI. After removal of 7 bases from V and 4 bases from J, the junction contained 9 bases not matched to a gene. CDR3 nucleotides: TGTGCCAGCAAGACTGGACAGGCAAGAGAGACCCAGTACTTC. Its protein product is CASKTGQARETQYF.

The chain carries TRBV5-1 and TRBJ1-2; 12 positions match TRBD1. The germline V gene encodes CDR1 SGHRS and CDR2 YFSETQ. The CDR3 runs 15 residues. V was pared by 2 bases and J by 8 bases, with 7 bases of the junction left unmatched. As DNA, the CDR3 is TGCGCCAGCAGCTTTCCGGGACAGGGGGCATTAGGCTACACCTTC. Encoded protein: CASSFPGQGALGYTF.

The CDR3 is CASYSSSEAFF. The CDR3 DNA sequence: TGCGCCAGCTATTCAAGTAGCGAGGCTTTCTTT. This rearrangement joins TRBV5-1 to TRBJ1-1; D is ambiguous. The CDR3 is 11 residues long. Deletions cut 7 bases from V and 11 bases from J, with 15 bases between. Looked up from germline, CDR1 is SGHRS and CDR2 is YFSETQ.

This clone was seen more than once but under ten times. The rearrangement uses TRBV30 and TRBJ1-2, with D perhaps matching TRBD1 (6 bases). Germline CDR1 is GTSNPN and CDR2 is SVGIG (reference sequence). The CDR3 runs to 14 residues. V was pared by 4 bases and J by 4 bases, with 16 bases between. This chain's CDR3 is CAWKDFSDSYGYTF. CDR3 nucleotides: TGTGCCTGGAAAGATTTTTCGGACAGCTATGGCTACACCTTC.

This CDR3 reads CASSVGGTIHNEQFF. DNA for the CDR3: TGTGCCAGCAGCGTAGGGGGGACTATCCACAATGAGCAGTTCTTC. J is TRBJ2-1 and V is TRBV9; the match to TRBD2 covers 7 bases. J gave up 5 bases and V 0 bases, and 5 bases lay outside the gene matches. Germline-derived CDR1 and CDR2 are SGDLS and YYNGEE. The CDR3 length is 15 residues.